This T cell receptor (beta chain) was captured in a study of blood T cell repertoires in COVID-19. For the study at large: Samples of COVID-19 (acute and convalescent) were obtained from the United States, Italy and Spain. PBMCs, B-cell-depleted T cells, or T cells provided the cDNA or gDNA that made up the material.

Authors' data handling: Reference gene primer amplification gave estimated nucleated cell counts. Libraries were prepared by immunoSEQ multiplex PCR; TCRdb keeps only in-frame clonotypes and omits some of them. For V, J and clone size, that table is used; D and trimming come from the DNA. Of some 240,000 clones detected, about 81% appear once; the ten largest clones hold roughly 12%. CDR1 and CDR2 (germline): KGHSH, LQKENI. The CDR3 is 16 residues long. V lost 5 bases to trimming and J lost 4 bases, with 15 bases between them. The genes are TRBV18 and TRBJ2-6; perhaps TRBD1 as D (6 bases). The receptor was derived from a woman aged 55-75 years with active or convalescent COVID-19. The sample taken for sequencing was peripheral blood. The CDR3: CASSRTAGGGANVLTF. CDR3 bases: TGTGCCAGCTCAAGGACAGCCGGTGGAGGGGCCAACGTCCTGACTTTC.